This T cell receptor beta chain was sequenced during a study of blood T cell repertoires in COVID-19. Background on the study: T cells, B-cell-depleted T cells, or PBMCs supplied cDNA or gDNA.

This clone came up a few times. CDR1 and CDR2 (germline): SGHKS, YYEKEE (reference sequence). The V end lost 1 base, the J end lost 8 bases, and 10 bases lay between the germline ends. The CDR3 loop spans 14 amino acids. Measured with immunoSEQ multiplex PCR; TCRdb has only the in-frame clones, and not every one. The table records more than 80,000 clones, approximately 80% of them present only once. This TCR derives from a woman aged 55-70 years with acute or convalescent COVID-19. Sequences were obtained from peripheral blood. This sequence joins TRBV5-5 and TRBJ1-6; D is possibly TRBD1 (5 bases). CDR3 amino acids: CASSLWGGDSPLHF. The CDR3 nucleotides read TGTGCCAGCAGCTTGTGGGGCGGGGATTCACCCCTCCACTTT.